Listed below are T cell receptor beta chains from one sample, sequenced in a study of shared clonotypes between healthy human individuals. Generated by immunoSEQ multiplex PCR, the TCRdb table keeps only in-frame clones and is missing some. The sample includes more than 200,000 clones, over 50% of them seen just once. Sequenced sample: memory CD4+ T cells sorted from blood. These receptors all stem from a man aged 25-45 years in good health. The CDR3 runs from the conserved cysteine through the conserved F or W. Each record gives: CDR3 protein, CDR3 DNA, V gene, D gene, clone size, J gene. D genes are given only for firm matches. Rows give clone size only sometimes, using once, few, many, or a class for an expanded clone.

cdr3_aa: CASRHTSLNEQFF
cdr3_nt: TGTGCCAGCAGACACACCTCCCTCAATGAGCAGTTCTTC
v_call: TRBV28
d_call: .
clone_size: once
j_call: TRBJ2-1

cdr3_aa: CASSFGSGQGLYEQYF
cdr3_nt: TGCGCCAGCAGCTTTGGCTCGGGACAGGGCCTCTACGAGCAGTACTTC
v_call: TRBV5-1
d_call: TRBD1
clone_size: .
j_call: TRBJ2-7

cdr3_aa: CASSFTSGRAEQYF
cdr3_nt: TGTGCCAGCAGTTTTACTAGCGGGAGGGCCGAGCAGTACTTC
v_call: TRBV27
d_call: TRBD2
clone_size: .
j_call: TRBJ2-7

cdr3_aa: CASTRTSDSNQPQHF
cdr3_nt: TGTGCCAGTACCCGGACATCAGATAGCAATCAGCCCCAGCATTTT
v_call: TRBV19
d_call: .
clone_size: many
j_call: TRBJ1-5

cdr3_aa: CSVGTSGSDTDTQYF
cdr3_nt: TGCAGCGTTGGGACTAGCGGGAGCGACACAGATACGCAGTATTTT
v_call: TRBV29-1
d_call: TRBD2
clone_size: many
j_call: TRBJ2-3

cdr3_aa: CASSAGSLGNTEAFF
cdr3_nt: TGTGCCAGCAGCGCGGGATCTTTGGGGAACACTGAAGCTTTCTTT
v_call: TRBV9
d_call: .
clone_size: .
j_call: TRBJ1-1

cdr3_aa: CASSTRQELAKNIQYF
cdr3_nt: TGTGCCAGCAGCACGCGACAGGAACTGGCCAAAAACATTCAGTACTTC
v_call: TRBV5-6
d_call: .
clone_size: once
j_call: TRBJ2-4

cdr3_aa: CASSLVGGRDYNEQFF
cdr3_nt: TGTGCCAGCAGCTTGGTCGGCGGGAGGGACTACAATGAGCAGTTCTTC
v_call: TRBV5-6
d_call: TRBD2
clone_size: .
j_call: TRBJ2-1

cdr3_aa: CASSLRTGGVLYEQYF
cdr3_nt: TGCGCCAGCAGTCTGAGGACAGGGGGCGTTTTGTACGAGCAGTACTTC
v_call: TRBV23-1
d_call: TRBD1
clone_size: .
j_call: TRBJ2-7

cdr3_aa: CASSFLQTGYTF
cdr3_nt: TGTGCCAGCAGCTTTCTACAGACGGGCTACACCTTC
v_call: TRBV7-9
d_call: .
clone_size: few
j_call: TRBJ1-2

cdr3_aa: CASSPQGVGPQHF
cdr3_nt: TGTGCCAGTAGTCCCCAGGGGGTAGGGCCCCAGCATTTT
v_call: TRBV19
d_call: TRBD1
clone_size: .
j_call: TRBJ1-5

cdr3_aa: CSVSGGRAWNEQFF
cdr3_nt: TGCAGCGTTTCTGGCGGGAGGGCCTGGAATGAGCAGTTCTTC
v_call: TRBV29-1
d_call: TRBD2
clone_size: many
j_call: TRBJ2-1

cdr3_aa: CASSAGGVYGYTF
cdr3_nt: TGTGCCAGCAGTGCAGGGGGCGTCTATGGCTACACCTTC
v_call: TRBV6-1
d_call: TRBD1
clone_size: .
j_call: TRBJ1-2

cdr3_aa: CASRVSQGTYSNQPQHF
cdr3_nt: TGTGCCAGCAGAGTATCACAGGGGACCTATAGCAATCAGCCCCAGCATTTT
v_call: TRBV28
d_call: TRBD1
clone_size: .
j_call: TRBJ1-5

cdr3_aa: CASSHGTSGYTDTQYF
cdr3_nt: TGTGCCAGCAGCCACGGGACTAGCGGATACACAGATACGCAGTATTTT
v_call: TRBV14
d_call: TRBD2
clone_size: .
j_call: TRBJ2-3

cdr3_aa: CATAPGNYEQYF
cdr3_nt: TGTGCCACCGCGCCCGGGAACTACGAGCAGTACTTC
v_call: TRBV11-2
d_call: .
clone_size: once
j_call: TRBJ2-7

cdr3_aa: CASSLIPLQGSNTEAFF
cdr3_nt: TGTGCCAGCAGTTTAATCCCCCTGCAGGGATCGAACACTGAAGCTTTCTTT
v_call: TRBV27
d_call: .
clone_size: .
j_call: TRBJ1-1